Sequencing of this T cell receptor (beta chain) was carried out in a study of T cells in Graves' hyperthyroidism and ophthalmopathy. On the study more broadly: Before treatment of any kind, peripheral blood was taken at initial diagnosis.

Study-wide points: The blood repertoire included most of the expanded thyroid clonotypes above 0.001.

Researchers took RNA transcripts and amplified the TCR beta CDR3 regions from them. The primer set for the first-round RT-PCR of the TCR CDR3 was HTBI. From the multiplex PCR reads, TCRdb called clonotypes with MiXCR, one entry per CDR3 protein. The sample records more than 300,000 distinct CDR3 sequences, approximately 13% being singletons. Recently diagnosed hyperthyroidism of less than 2 months' duration affected patients aged 18 to 65. Reasons for excluding patients were uncontrolled infection, other autoimmune disease, pregnancy or lactation. The germline CDR1 and CDR2 sequences are MDHEN and SYDVKM. The CDR3 sequence is 16 residues long. V lost 2 bases, J lost 0 bases, and 12 bases lay in between. This clonotype was observed at least ten times. Its target is unknown.

The chain has TRBV28 and TRBJ2-3, with D tentatively TRBD2 (6 bases). The sample consisted of blood. The clonotype comes from a woman aged 25 to 45 with Graves' hyperthyroidism. This CDR3 reads CASSLPLAPSTDTQYF. The CDR3 nucleotides read TGTGCCAGCAGTTTACCCCTAGCGCCTAGCACAGATACGCAGTATTTT.